This T cell receptor beta chain was found in a study of blood T cells in healthy people across ages. This CDR3 comprises 14 residues. CDR1 is LGHDT and CDR2 is YNNKEL in the germline V gene (reference sequence). Deletions cut 4 bases from V and 8 bases from J, with 17 bases between. A few counts support this clonotype. PCR was performed a second time for about 7 to 11 cycles using a sample-barcoded 5' primer and a J-beta primer mix. TCRdb reprocessed the 5' RACE reads via MiXCR and lists one record per CDR3 protein. The table includes some 890,000 distinct CDR3 sequences, 25% to 30% detected once. The sample was also linked to a second study, of T cells of mothers and their children. That work adds: A few healthy Caucasian mothers served as donors, and their six children did as well.

The origin of this receptor is a woman in her thirties or forties in good health. The chain recombines TRBV3-1 with TRBJ1-2; TRBD1 is a possible D gene (6 bases). Sequencing was performed on blood. The DNA of the CDR3 is TGTGCCAGCAGCCCCCTAGCAGGGGCACTCGGCTACACCTTC. Amino acids: CASSPLAGALGYTF.